The entry that follows covers one T cell receptor beta chain sequence. Its specific antigen is unknown. The junction and the germline gene differ at one end; a read error may be behind it. Spanning cysteine to phenylalanine, the CDR3 consists of 15 amino acids. Just CDR3 DNA is preserved here, 45 bases in frame from base 1. As encoded in the germline V gene (reference sequence), CDR1 is LNHNV while CDR2 is YYDKDF. This sample is part of a study of blood T cell repertoires in COVID-19 (dated by TCRdb to about 2020). At the level of the whole study: Collaborator samples came from the United States, Italy and Spain and covered acute and convalescent phases of COVID-19. The prospective study material was composed of cDNA or gDNA derived from T cells, B-cell-depleted T cells, or PBMCs. Subjects who had been exposed to COVID-19, were actively infected with it, or had recovered from it provided the deeply sampled blood TCRbeta repertoires that made up the dataset. The repertoires were released in a freely available public database intended as a resource for research on the immune response to SARS-CoV-2. The samples were drawn from two sources: the first 160 participants of the ongoing ImmuneRACE study, and 1,000 to 1,500 subjects contributed by 6 global collaborators. Nearly every sample came with metadata listing a de-identified subject ID, COVID-19 status, age in years and sex. Where HLA class I and class II types were available, the types were taken from metadata supplied by the sample provider, not from assay-based typing. Broader findings and caveats from the paper: The amount of clinical and demographic metadata varied by source and participant and was provided uncurated.

TCRbeta CDR3 regions were amplified from genomic DNA using the immunoSEQ Assay, a bias-controlled multiplex PCR. In the original analysis: The number of nucleated cells in each sample was estimated by amplification of reference gene primers within the assay. To quantify the absolute abundance of each unique TCRbeta CDR3 rearrangement, sequence reads were collapsed and filtered. For each sample, productive Simpson clonality was calculated as the square root of Simpson's diversity index over productive rearrangements. TCRdb's version of the immuneACCESS table is confined to in-frame rearrangements and falls short of the full clone set. An unresolved V gene accounts for under half of the shortfall where checked; the remainder is of unknown origin. V and J calls and clone size follow that table, whereas D and trimming were derived from the DNA. In this sample the table shows fewer than 9,500 clones, approximately 84% of which occur a single time. The leading ten clones occupy around 32% of the sample.

Each collaborating institution followed its own protocols to collect whole blood in K2EDTA tubes. For TCRbeta analysis, collaborators shipped samples as frozen whole blood, isolated PBMCs, or DNA extracted from either of those sample types. The clonotype was recovered from a human donor in a cohort sampled during active COVID-19. The material sequenced was peripheral blood. The chain joins TRBV15 to TRBJ1-3; a tentative D match to TRBD1 spans 5 bases. For the CDR3, the sequence is CATSRDAQGANTIHF. The nucleotide sequence reads TGTGCCACCAGCAGAGATGCTCAGGGCGCAAACACCATACATTTT.